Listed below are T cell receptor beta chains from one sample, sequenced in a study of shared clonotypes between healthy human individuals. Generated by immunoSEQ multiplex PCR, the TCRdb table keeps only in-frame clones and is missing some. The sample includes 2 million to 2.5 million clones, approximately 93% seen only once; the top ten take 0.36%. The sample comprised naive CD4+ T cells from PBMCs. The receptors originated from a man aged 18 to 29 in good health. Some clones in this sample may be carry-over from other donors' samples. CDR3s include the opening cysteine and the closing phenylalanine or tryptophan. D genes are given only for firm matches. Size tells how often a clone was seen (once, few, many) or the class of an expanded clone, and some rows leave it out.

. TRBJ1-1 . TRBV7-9 TGTGCCAGCAGCCCCCGGGGTGGGGGTGGAACTGAAGCTTTCTTT CASSPRGGGGTEAFF
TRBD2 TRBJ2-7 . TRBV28 TGTGCCAGCCGTCGAGCGGGGACCTACGAGCAGTACTTC CASRRAGTYEQYF
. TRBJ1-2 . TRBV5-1 TGCGCCAGCAGCTTGGATGCTCATTCCGGCTACACCTTC CASSLDAHSGYTF
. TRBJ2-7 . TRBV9 TGTGCCAGCAGCGAAGGTAGCGGTCCCTACGAGCAGTACTTC CASSEGSGPYEQYF
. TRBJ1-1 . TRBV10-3 TGTGCCATCAGTGAGTCAGAAGGGGCGGCAGATGGTTTCTTT CAISESEGAADGFF
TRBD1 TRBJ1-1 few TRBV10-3 TGTGCCATAGGGACAGGGAAAACTGAAGCTTTCTTT CAIGTGKTEAFF
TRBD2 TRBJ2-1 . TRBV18 TGTGCCAGCTCACCACTGACTCTAGCGGGCGAGCAGTTCTTC CASSPLTLAGEQFF
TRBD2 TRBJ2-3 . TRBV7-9 TGTGCCAGCAGCTATGCACTAGCGGGAGATTTAGATACGCAGTATTTT CASSYALAGDLDTQYF
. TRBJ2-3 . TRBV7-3 TGTGCCAGCAGCATCACTAGGACAGATACGCAGTATTTT CASSITRTDTQYF
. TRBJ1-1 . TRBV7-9 TGTGCCAGCAGCTTAGACAACAGCGTGAACACTGAAGCTTTCTTT CASSLDNSVNTEAFF
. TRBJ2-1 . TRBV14 TGTGCCAGCAGCCACATGACTAGATCCAATGAGCAGTTCTTC CASSHMTRSNEQFF
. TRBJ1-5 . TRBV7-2 TGTGCCAGCAGCTTAGTTGGCAATCAGCCCCAGCATTTT CASSLVGNQPQHF
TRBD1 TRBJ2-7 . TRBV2 TGTGCCAGCAGGGCGGACAGGAGCTCCTACGAGCAGTACTTC CASRADRSSYEQYF
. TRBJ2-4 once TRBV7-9 TGTGCCAGCAGCCGCGCTTCAGGGGTGGGCAACATTCAGTACTTC CASSRASGVGNIQYF
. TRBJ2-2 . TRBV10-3 TGTGCCATCAGTGGAACTTCGGGGGATAGCGGGGAGCTGTTTTTT CAISGTSGDSGELFF
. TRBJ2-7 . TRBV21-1 TGTGCCAGCAGCAATGTGGGCTATGGTGAGCAGTACTTC CASSNVGYGEQYF
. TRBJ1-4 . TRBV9 TGTGCCAGCAGCGTAGGTGCAACTAATGAAAAACTGTTTTTT CASSVGATNEKLFF
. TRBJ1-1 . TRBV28 TGTGCCAGCAGTTGGTCCTTTGGGGGGGCTGAAGCTTTCTTT CASSWSFGGAEAFF
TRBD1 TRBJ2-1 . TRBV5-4 TGTGCCAGCAGCTCCGCGACAGGGGGCAATGAGCAGTTCTTC CASSSATGGNEQFF
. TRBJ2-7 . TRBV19 TGTGCCAGTAGTATAGCCCCGACTAGGCGCGAGCAGTACTTC CASSIAPTRREQYF
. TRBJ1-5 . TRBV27 TGTGCCAGCAGTTCTCCATTCCAGAATCAGCCCCAGCATTTT CASSSPFQNQPQHF
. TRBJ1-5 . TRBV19 TGTGCCAGTAGTATGGTTTCGGGAAATCGGCCCCAGCATTTT CASSMVSGNRPQHF
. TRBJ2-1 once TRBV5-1 TGCGCCAGCAGCCCATCAGGGACGATCTACAATGAGCAGTTCTTC CASSPSGTIYNEQFF
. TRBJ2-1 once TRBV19 TGTGCCAGTAGTGCACAGGAGAGCTCCTACAATGAGCAGTTCTTC CASSAQESSYNEQFF
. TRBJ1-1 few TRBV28 TGTGCCAGCAGTTCGAGGAACACTGAAGCTTTCTTT CASSSRNTEAFF
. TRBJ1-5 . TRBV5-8 TGTGCCAGCAGTTTCTCAGGGCAGCCCCAGCATTTT CASSFSGQPQHF
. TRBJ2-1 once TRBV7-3 TGTGCCAGCAGCTTAAGACACAATGAGCAGTTCTTC CASSLRHNEQFF
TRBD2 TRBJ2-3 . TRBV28 TGTGCCAGCAGTTACGGGCTTTCGGGGCTAGCGGGAGGACTAGGGACCGCAGATACGCAGTATTTT CASSYGLSGLAGGLGTADTQYF
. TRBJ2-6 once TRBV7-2 TGTGCCAGCAGCGCCCGGTCCGACACGCTCTCTGGGGCCAACGTCCTGACTTTC CASSARSDTLSGANVLTF
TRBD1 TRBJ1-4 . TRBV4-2 TGTGCCAGCAGCCAAGGGATGGGGACAGCAACTAATGAAAAACTGTTTTTT CASSQGMGTATNEKLFF
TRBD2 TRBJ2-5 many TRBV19 TGTGCCAGTAGTAGACTAGCGGGAGTGTACGAGACCCAGTACTTC CASSRLAGVYETQYF
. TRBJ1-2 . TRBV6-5 TGTGCCAGCAGCCCCGACGGGGCGGGAGGCTACACCTTC CASSPDGAGGYTF
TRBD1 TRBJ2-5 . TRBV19 TGTGCCAGTAGTATAGGACCGGGACAGGGAGGAGAGACCCAGTACTTC CASSIGPGQGGETQYF
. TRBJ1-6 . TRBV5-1 TGCGCCAGCAGCGTTGGTGGCCCTCTCGGTTCACCCCTCCACTTT CASSVGGPLGSPLHF
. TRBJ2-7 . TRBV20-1 TGCAGTGTCCCGGGGGCGTTCGAGCAGTACTTC CSVPGAFEQYF
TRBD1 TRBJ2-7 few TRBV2 TGTGCCAGCAGTTCCGGGACAGCCTACGAGCAGTACTTC CASSSGTAYEQYF
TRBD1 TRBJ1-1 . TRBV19 TGTGCCAGTAGTTGGACAGGGACGATAGGCACTGAAGCTTTCTTT CASSWTGTIGTEAFF
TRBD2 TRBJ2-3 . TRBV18 TGTGCCAGCTCATCTATAGCGGGAGGGCCGGCAGATACGCAGTATTTT CASSSIAGGPADTQYF
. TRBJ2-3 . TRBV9 TGTGCCACCCCCTTGGGTACTATTAACACAGATACGCAGTATTTT CATPLGTINTDTQYF
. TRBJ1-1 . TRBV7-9 TGTGCCAGCAGCCTTCTTGGCCAGTTGGACACTGAAGCTTTCTTT CASSLLGQLDTEAFF